The 21 T cell receptor beta chains presented below share a single source sample, sequenced in a study of T and B cells in COVID-19 patients. TRB rearrangements were amplified by multiplex PCR with BIOMED2 TRB-A/B primers. TCRdb called the multiplex PCR reads again in MiXCR, with one record for every CDR3 protein. The table includes about 21,000 distinct CDR3 sequences, over 25% detected once. TRB was amplified from about 260-540 ng of blood genomic DNA. The material sequenced was blood. The origin of the receptors is a human donor who had recovered from COVID-19.

The chain carries TRBV14 and TRBJ2-7; the D gene could be TRBD1 or TRBD2 (6 bases each). CDR1 SGHDN and CDR2 FVKESK come from the germline V gene. There are 16 residues in the CDR3. V dropped 4 bases and J dropped 5 bases, with 21 bases sitting between them. In DNA form, the CDR3 reads TGTGCCAGCAGCCCTCGATATAAGGGGGGCAGCCACGAGCAGTACTTC. This sequence encodes CASSPRYKGGSHEQYF.

The chain combines TRBV6-5 with TRBJ1-6; 9 bases agree with TRBD1. The V and J ends lost 4 bases and 8 bases, in that order; junction bases with no gene match: 6. CDR3 length equals 15 residues. Germline CDR1 and CDR2: MNHEY and SVGAGI. CDR3: CASSSLQGADSPLHF. The DNA of the CDR3 is TGTGCCAGCAGTTCCCTACAGGGGGCGGATTCACCCCTCCACTTT.

There are a few counts of this clonotype. The J gene is TRBJ1-5, the V gene TRBV18; 7 bases agree with TRBD1. Per germline, CDR1 KGHSH and CDR2 LQKENI. This CDR3 has 16 amino acids. V dropped 2 bases and J dropped 0; count of bases not matched to a gene: 4. The CDR3 bases are TGTGCCAGCTCACCAGGGACAGACCTTAGCAATCAGCCCCAGCATTTT. The encoded protein is CASSPGTDLSNQPQHF.

Judged by abundance, this clonotype is medium-sized. The chain is built from TRBV30 and TRBJ2-7, with 7 bases matching TRBD2. V shed 4 bases, J shed 3 bases, and the junction held 6 bases outside the gene matches. This CDR3 region has 13 residues. Germline values: CDR1 GTSNPN, CDR2 SVGIG (reference sequence). CDR3 nucleotides: TGTGCCTGGACCCGGGGCGGGGGCTACGAGCAGTACTTC. It specifies CAWTRGGGYEQYF. The full variable domain, in which reference TRBV30 and TRBJ2-7 provide the parts outside the CDR3, is SQTIHQWPATLVQPVGSPLSLECTVEGTSNPNLYWYRQAAGRGLQLLFYSVGIGQISSEVPQNLSASRPQDRQFILSSKKLLLSDSGFYLCAWTRGGGYEQYFGPGTRLTVT.

The genes are TRBV6-1 and TRBJ1-2, with 7 positions matching TRBD1. The germline gives CDR1 MNHNS, CDR2 SASEGT. This CDR3 has 16 amino acids. The V and J ends lost 5 bases and 5 bases, in that order; junction bases with no gene match: 14. CDR3 in amino acids: CASSPRRGGAEYGYTF. Written as DNA, the CDR3 is TGTGCCAGCAGTCCAAGACGAGGGGGCGCTGAGTATGGCTACACCTTC.

This clonotype was found a few times. The J gene is TRBJ2-2, the V gene TRBV11-3, with a weak D call TRBD2 (6 bases). Trimming pared 1 base from V and 5 bases from J, leaving 11 bases between. CDR1 and CDR2 from the germline V gene are SGHNT and YENEEA. This CDR3 comprises 15 residues. CDR3 nucleotides: TGTGCCAGCAGCTTAGTGCGCGGGAAAACCGGGGAGCTGTTTTTT. Its protein product is CASSLVRGKTGELFF.

This clonotype was detected a few times. The rearrangement uses TRBV30 and TRBJ1-2, with D possibly TRBD1 on 5 matching bases. V lost 1 base to trimming and J lost 8 bases, with 14 bases between them. Germline V lookup: CDR1 GTSNPN, CDR2 SVGIG (reference sequence). The CDR3 has 13 residues. This CDR3 is CAWSAVGGGGYTF. In DNA form, the CDR3 reads TGTGCCTGGAGTGCAGTTGGGGGAGGAGGCTACACCTTC.

A word on this clonotype: This sequence may be a read error, since a much larger clone differs from it by one base. This sequence joins TRBV19 and TRBJ2-3, with 12 nucleotides matching TRBD1. Germline loops: CDR1 LNHDA, CDR2 SQIVND (reference sequence). Germline trimming cut 9 bases from V and 0 bases from J; bases unmatched to any gene: 13. There are 18 residues in the CDR3. CDR3 coding DNA: TGTGCCAGCAGTCCTGGGACAGGGGGCCCCTTTAGCACAGATACGCAGTATTTT. The encoded protein is CASSPGTGGPFSTDTQYF.

V usage is TRBV12-5 and J usage is TRBJ1-5; D is possibly TRBD1 (5 bases). Germline CDR1 and CDR2: LGHNT and FRNRAP. The length of the CDR3 is 11 residues. Trimming removed 6 bases at V and 13 bases at J, with 13 bases between. This CDR3 reads CASGLDSGQHF. The CDR3 DNA follows: TGTGCTAGTGGCCTCGACAGCGGACAGCATTTT.

In its sample, this clonotype was seen many times. The V gene is TRBV19, the J gene TRBJ1-3, with a possible D match to TRBD1 (5 bases). The CDR3 is 14 amino acids. Germline lookup yields CDR1 LNHDA and CDR2 SQIVND (reference sequence). V was cut by 2 bases and J by 2 bases, with 7 bases left in between. In DNA, the CDR3 is TGTGCCAGTAGTATAATGGGGGCTGGAAACACCATATATTTT. The encoded protein is CASSIMGAGNTIYF.

The J gene is TRBJ2-5, the V gene TRBV28; D is perhaps TRBD1 (6 bases). This CDR3 is 13 amino acids long. The germline CDR1 and CDR2 sequences are MDHEN and SYDVKM. V gave up 6 bases and J gave up 4 bases, with 12 bases separating them. The CDR3 region has the DNA TGTGCCAGCAGCAGCCAGGGGAGAGAGACCCAGTACTTC. It encodes CASSSQGRETQYF.

The chain is built from TRBV20-1 and TRBJ2-7; 13 nucleotides match TRBD2. The CDR3 length is 18 residues. The ends lost 0 bases at V and 5 bases at J; junction bases unmatched: 13. From germline, CDR1 is DFQATT and CDR2 SNEGSKA (reference sequence). CDR3 DNA sequence: TGCAGTGCTAGAGATTTGGGGACTAGCGGGGTGGGTAGAAACGAGCAGTACTTC. Translating gives CSARDLGTSGVGRNEQYF.

This clonotype is medium-sized (0.01 to 0.1%) by share. The CDR3: CASSLEVPRWGYNEQFF. CDR3 sequence (DNA): TGTGCCAGCAGCCTGGAGGTGCCACGGTGGGGATACAATGAGCAGTTCTTC. This chain links TRBV5-5 with TRBJ2-1, with a tentative D call TRBD2 (5 bases). This CDR3 spans 17 amino acids. V was cut by 4 bases and J by 4 bases, with 21 bases left in between. Per the germline V gene, CDR1 is SGHKS and CDR2 is YYEKEE (reference sequence). Variable domain in full (rest from reference TRBV5-5 and TRBJ2-1): DAGVTQSPTHLIKTRGQQVTLRCSPISGHKSVSWYQQVLGQGPQFIFQYYEKEERGRGNFPDRFSARQFPNYSSELNVNALLLGDSALYLCASSLEVPRWGYNEQFFGPGTRLTVL.

This clonotype is labeled as medium-sized. The gene calls are TRBV11-3 and TRBJ2-1; the D call may be TRBD1 or TRBD2 (6 bases each). With 7 bases removed from V and 8 bases from J, the gap between germline ends came to 18 bases. The CDR3 runs to 14 residues. Germline V gene data show CDR1 as SGHNT and CDR2 as YENEEA. CDR3 loop: CASTPGAGDDEQFF. The CDR3 region has the DNA TGTGCCAGCACCCCGGGGGCAGGGGATGATGAGCAGTTCTTC.

This clonotype was seen many times. This chain links TRBV6-6 with TRBJ2-5; D unclear. The CDR3 is 12 amino acids. The germline V and J ends were trimmed by 9 bases and 5 bases, with 13 bases remaining between them. Germline CDR1 is MNHNY and CDR2 is SVGAGI (reference sequence). The CDR3 region is CASADSRETQYF. CDR3 nucleotide sequence: TGTGCCAGTGCCGACTCACGGGAGACCCAGTACTTC.

The chain is built from TRBV10-3 and TRBJ2-4; D possibly corresponds to TRBD2 (5 bases). Germline loops: CDR1 ENHRY, CDR2 SYGVKD. V gave up 10 bases and J gave up 0 bases, with 13 bases separating them. The CDR3 length is 14 residues. The CDR3 is CANQRWLAKNIQYF. The CDR3 nucleotides are TGTGCCAACCAGCGGTGGTTAGCCAAAAACATTCAGTACTTC.

The chain employs TRBV12-3 or TRBV12-4 and TRBJ1-1; D is ambiguous. There are 14 residues in the CDR3. Trimming pared 5 bases from V and 6 bases from J, leaving 16 bases between. The DNA for the CDR3 is TGTGCCAGCAGTCTCGTCCCAATCAGCGCTGAAGCTTTCTTT. It is translated as CASSLVPISAEAFF.

By sample share, this clonotype is medium-sized. The chain recombines TRBV19 with TRBJ2-5; D may be TRBD1 or TRBD2 (5 bases each). In germline, CDR1 is LNHDA, CDR2 SQIVND (reference sequence). The CDR3 covers 12 residues. V gave up 6 bases and J gave up 9 bases, with 14 bases separating them. The CDR3 loop reads CASSTGPVAQYF. CDR3 DNA sequence: TGTGCCAGTAGCACGGGACCTGTGGCCCAGTACTTC.

By proportion, this clonotype is medium-sized (0.01 to 0.1%). The V call is TRBV29-1, the J call TRBJ2-5; 9 positions agree with TRBD2. Germline V gives CDR1 SQVTM, CDR2 ANQGSEA. The CDR3 contains 15 residues. The ends lost 6 bases at V and 3 bases at J; junction bases unmatched: 11. Written as DNA, the CDR3 is TGCAGCGTCCCCACCCGCGGGGGGGGCAAAGAGACCCAGTACTTC. Translated: CSVPTRGGGKETQYF.

The chain carries TRBV27 and TRBJ2-3; maybe TRBD2 (7 bases). In germline, CDR1 is MNHEY, CDR2 SMNVEV (reference sequence). The V end was cut by 5 bases, the J end by 6 bases, with 15 bases between. The CDR3 extends over 14 amino acids. The CDR3 nucleotides are TGTGCCAGCAGTCTCCAGGGGAGGGACGATACGCAGTATTTT. Its translation is CASSLQGRDDTQYF.

This sequence joins TRBV6-5 and TRBJ1-5, with D possibly being TRBD1 (6 bases). Germline V gene sequence: CDR1 MNHEY, CDR2 SVGAGI. Trimming cost V 6 bases and J 3 bases, with 12 bases left between them. The CDR3 sequence is 14 residues long. The CDR3 DNA reads as TGTGCCAGCAGCCCCCAGGGGATCAATCAGCCCCAGCATTTT. Protein product: CASSPQGINQPQHF.